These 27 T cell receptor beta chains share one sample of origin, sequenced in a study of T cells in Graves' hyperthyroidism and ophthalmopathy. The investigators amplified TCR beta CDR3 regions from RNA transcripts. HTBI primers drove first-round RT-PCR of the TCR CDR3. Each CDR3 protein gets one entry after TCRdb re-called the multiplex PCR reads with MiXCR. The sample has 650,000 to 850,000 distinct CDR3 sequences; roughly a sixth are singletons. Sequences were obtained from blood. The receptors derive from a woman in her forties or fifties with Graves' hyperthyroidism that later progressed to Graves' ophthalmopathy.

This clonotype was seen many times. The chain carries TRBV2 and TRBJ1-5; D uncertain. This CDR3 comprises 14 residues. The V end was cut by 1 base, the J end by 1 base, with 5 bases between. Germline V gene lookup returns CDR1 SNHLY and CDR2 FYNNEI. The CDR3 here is CASSEVWSNQPQHF. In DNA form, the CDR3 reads TGTGCCAGCAGTGAAGTTTGGAGCAATCAGCCCCAGCATTTT. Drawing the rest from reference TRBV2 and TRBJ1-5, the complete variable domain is EPEVTQTPSHQVTQMGQEVILRCVPISNHLYFYWYRQILGQKVEFLVSFYNNEISEKSEIFDDQFSVERPDGSNFTLKIRSTKLEDSAMYFCASSEVWSNQPQHFGDGTRLSIL.

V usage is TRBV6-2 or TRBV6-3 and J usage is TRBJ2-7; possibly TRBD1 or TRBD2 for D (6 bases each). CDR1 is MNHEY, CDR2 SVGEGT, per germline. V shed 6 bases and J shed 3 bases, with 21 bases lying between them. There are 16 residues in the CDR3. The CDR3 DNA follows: TGTGCCAGCAGAAGATGGGGTGGGGGGCATGGCTACGAGCAGTACTTC. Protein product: CASRRWGGGHGYEQYF.

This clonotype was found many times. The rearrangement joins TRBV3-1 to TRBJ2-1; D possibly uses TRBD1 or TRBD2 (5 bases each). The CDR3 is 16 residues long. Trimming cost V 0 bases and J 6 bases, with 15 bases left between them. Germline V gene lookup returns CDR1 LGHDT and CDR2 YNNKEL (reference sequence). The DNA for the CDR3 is TGTGCCAGCAGCCAAGATCCGAGGGGCGTCGGCAATGAGCAGTTCTTC. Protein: CASSQDPRGVGNEQFF.

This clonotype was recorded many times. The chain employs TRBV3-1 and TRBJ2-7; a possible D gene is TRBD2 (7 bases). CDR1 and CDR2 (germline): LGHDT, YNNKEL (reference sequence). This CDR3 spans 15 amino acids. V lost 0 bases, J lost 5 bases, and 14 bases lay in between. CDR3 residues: CASSQDVGGPDEQYF. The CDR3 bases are TGTGCCAGCAGCCAAGACGTGGGGGGGCCGGACGAGCAGTACTTC.

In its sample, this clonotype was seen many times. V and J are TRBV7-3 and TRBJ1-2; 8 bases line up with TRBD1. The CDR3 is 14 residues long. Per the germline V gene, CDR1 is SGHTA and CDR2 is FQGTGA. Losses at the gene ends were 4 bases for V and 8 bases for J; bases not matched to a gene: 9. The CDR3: CASSSNQGAGGYTF. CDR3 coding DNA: TGTGCCAGCAGCTCGAATCAGGGGGCAGGCGGCTACACCTTC.

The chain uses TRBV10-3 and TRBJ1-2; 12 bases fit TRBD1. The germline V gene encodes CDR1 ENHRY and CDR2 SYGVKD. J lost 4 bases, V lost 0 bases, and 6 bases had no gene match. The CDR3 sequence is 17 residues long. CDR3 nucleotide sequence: TGTGCCATCAGTGAGTCGGGGGGGACAGGGGGCGGCTATGGCTACACCTTC. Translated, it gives CAISESGGTGGGYGYTF.

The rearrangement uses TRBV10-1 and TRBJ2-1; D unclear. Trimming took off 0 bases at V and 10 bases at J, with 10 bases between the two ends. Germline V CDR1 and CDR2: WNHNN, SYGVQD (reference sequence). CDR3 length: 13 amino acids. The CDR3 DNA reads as TGCGCCAGCAGTGAGTCTGGGCACGGGGAGCAGTTCTTC. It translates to CASSESGHGEQFF.

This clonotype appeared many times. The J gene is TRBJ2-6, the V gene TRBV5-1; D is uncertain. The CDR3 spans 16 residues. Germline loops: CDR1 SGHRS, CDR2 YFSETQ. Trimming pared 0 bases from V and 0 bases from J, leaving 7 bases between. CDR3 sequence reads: CASSLDRGSGANVLTF. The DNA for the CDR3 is TGCGCCAGCAGCTTGGACAGAGGCTCTGGGGCCAACGTCCTGACTTTC.

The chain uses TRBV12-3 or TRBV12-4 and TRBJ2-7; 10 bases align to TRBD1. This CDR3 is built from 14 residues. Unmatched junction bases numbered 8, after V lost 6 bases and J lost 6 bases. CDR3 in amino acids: CASSKGRDRGEQYF. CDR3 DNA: TGTGCCAGCAGCAAAGGGCGGGACAGGGGCGAGCAGTACTTC.

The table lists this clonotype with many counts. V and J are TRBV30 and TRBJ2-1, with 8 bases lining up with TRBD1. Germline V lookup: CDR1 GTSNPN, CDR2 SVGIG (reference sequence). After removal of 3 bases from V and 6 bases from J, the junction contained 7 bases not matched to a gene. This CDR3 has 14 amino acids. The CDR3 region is CAWRIRTGSNEQFF. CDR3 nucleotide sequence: TGTGCCTGGAGAATCAGGACAGGGAGCAATGAGCAGTTCTTC.

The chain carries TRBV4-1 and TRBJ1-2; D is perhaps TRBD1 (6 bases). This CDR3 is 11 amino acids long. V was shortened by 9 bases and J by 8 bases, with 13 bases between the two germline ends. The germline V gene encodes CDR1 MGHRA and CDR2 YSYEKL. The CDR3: CASTQGLGYTF. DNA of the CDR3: TGCGCCAGTACCCAGGGGTTAGGCTACACCTTC.

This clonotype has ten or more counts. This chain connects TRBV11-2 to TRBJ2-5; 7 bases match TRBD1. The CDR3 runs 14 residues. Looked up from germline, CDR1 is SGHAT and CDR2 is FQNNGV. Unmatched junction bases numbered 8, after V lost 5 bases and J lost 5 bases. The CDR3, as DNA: TGTGCCAGCAGCCCCACAGGGGCGGAGGAGACCCAGTACTTC. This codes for CASSPTGAEETQYF.

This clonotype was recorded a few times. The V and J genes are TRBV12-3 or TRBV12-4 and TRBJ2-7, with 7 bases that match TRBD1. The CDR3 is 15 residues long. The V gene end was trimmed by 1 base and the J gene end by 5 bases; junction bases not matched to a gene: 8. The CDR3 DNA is TGTGCCAGCAGTTTAGAGGGGACAGCCCCAAACGAGCAGTACTTC. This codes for CASSLEGTAPNEQYF.

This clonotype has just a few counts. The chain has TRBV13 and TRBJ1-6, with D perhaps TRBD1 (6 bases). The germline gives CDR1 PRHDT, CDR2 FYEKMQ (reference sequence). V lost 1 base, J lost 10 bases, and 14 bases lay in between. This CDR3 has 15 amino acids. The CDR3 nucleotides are TGTGCCAGCAGCTTAGCGGGCAGGGGAGGGTCACCCCTCCACTTT. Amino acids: CASSLAGRGGSPLHF.

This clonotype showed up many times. The CDR3 spells CASSLDRSSVNTEAFF. CDR3 nucleotides: TGTGCCAGCAGCTTAGATAGGTCGTCAGTGAACACTGAAGCTTTCTTT. The chain employs TRBV11-2 and TRBJ1-1; D ambiguous. The germline V gene encodes CDR1 SGHAT and CDR2 FQNNGV. V was shortened by 0 bases and J by 0 bases, with 11 bases between the two germline ends. This CDR3 contains 16 residues.

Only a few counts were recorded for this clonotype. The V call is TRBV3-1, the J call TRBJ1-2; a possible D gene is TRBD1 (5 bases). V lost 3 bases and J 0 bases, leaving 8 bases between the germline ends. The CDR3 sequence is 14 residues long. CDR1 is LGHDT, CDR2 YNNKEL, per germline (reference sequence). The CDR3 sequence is CASSQDIANYGYTF. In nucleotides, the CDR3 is TGTGCCAGCAGCCAGGACATCGCTAACTATGGCTACACCTTC.

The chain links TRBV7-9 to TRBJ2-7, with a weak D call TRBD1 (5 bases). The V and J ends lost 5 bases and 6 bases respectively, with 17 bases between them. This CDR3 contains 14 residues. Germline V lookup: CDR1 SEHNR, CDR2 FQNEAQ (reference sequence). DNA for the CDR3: TGTGCCAGCAGCGAGAGGACACCATTGAGCGAGCAGTACTTC. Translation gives CASSERTPLSEQYF.

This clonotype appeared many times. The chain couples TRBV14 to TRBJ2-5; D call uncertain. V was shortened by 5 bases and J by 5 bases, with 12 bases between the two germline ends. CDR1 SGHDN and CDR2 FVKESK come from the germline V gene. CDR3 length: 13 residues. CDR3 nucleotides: TGTGCCAGCAGCGACCGCCGATTTGAGACCCAGTACTTC. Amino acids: CASSDRRFETQYF.

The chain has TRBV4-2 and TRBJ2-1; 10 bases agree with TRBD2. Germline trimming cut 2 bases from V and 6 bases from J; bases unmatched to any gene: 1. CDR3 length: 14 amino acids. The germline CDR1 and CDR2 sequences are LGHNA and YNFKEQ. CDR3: CASSQSSGGNEQFF. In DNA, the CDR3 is TGTGCCAGCAGCCAATCTAGCGGGGGCAATGAGCAGTTCTTC.

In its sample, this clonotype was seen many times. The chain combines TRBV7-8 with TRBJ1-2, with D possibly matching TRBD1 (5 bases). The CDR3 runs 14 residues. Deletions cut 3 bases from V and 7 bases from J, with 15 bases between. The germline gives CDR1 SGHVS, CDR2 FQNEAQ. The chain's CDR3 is CASSFGTQPRGYTF. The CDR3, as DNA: TGTGCCAGCAGCTTCGGGACCCAACCTCGTGGCTACACCTTC.

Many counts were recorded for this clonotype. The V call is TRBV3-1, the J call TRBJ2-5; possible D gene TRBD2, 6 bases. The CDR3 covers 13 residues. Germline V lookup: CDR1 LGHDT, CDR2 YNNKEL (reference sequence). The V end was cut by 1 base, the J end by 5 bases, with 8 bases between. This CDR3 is CASSQAGEETQYF. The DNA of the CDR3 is TGTGCCAGCAGCCAAGCGGGGGAGGAGACCCAGTACTTC.

In DNA form, the CDR3 reads TGCAGTGCTAGTCCCGGACAGGGGGCGCGGGGCTACACCTTC. Translation: CSASPGQGARGYTF. The J gene is TRBJ1-2, the V gene TRBV20-1; the match to TRBD1 covers 11 bases. V lost 3 bases to trimming and J lost 8 bases; unmatched junction nucleotides: 8. The CDR3 extends over 14 amino acids. Per the germline V gene, CDR1 is DFQATT and CDR2 is SNEGSKA (reference sequence).

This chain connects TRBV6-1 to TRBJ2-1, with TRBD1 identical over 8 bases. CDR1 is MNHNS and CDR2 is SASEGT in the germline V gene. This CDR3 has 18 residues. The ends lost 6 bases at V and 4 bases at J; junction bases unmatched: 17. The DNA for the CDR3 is TGTGCCAGCAGCCAAGACATGCGGGACAGGAGATATTACAATGAGCAGTTCTTC. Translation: CASSQDMRDRRYYNEQFF.

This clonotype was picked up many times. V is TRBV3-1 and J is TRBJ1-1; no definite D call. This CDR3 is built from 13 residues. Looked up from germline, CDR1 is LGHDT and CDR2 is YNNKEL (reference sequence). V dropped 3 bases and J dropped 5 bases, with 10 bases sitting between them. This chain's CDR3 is CASSQDPVTEAFF. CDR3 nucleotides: TGTGCCAGCAGCCAGGACCCGGTGACTGAAGCTTTCTTT. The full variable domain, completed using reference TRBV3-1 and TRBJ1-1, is DTAVSQTPKYLVTQMGNDKSIKCEQNLGHDTMYWYKQDSKKFLKIMFSYNNKELIINETVPNRFSPKSPDKAHLNLHINSLELGDSAVYFCASSQDPVTEAFFGQGTRLTVV.

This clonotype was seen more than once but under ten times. CDR3 residues: CASTFNPLNTEAFF. The CDR3, as DNA: TGTGCCAGCACCTTTAACCCTCTGAACACTGAAGCTTTCTTT. V and J are TRBV6-1 and TRBJ1-1, with no clear D. The CDR3 has 14 amino acids. CDR1 MNHNS and CDR2 SASEGT come from the germline V gene. Trimming left V 7 bases short and J 0 bases short, with 12 bases between.

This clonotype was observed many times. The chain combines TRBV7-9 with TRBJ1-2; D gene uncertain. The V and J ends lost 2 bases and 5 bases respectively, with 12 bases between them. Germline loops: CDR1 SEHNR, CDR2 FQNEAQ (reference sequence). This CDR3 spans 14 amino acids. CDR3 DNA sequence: TGTGCCAGCAGCTTAAGCGGAACTCCTTATGGCTACACCTTC. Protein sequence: CASSLSGTPYGYTF.

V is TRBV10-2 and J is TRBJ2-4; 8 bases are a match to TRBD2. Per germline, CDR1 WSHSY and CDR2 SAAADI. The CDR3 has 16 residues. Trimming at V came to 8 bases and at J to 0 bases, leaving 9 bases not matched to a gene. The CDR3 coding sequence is TGCGCCAGCCTTAGCGGGGATCGTCTAGCCAAAAACATTCAGTACTTC. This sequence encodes CASLSGDRLAKNIQYF.